This is a list of T cell receptor beta chains from one sample in a study of cytomegalovirus exposure and HLA in healthy donors. Using immunoSEQ multiplex PCR, the repertoire was profiled, and TCRdb retains in-frame clones only, with some absent. Here the sample table reports around 71,000 clones. Source material: PBMCs. The origin of the receptors is a woman younger than 45 in good health and CMV-seronegative. Each CDR3 is given with its conserved first and last residue. D genes are given only for firm matches.

TRBJ1-6 | - | TRBV11-2 | TGTGCCAGCAGCTCGGACAGCCTTAATTCACCCCTCCACTTT | CASSSDSLNSPLHF
TRBJ1-1 | TRBD1 | TRBV6-1 | TGTGCCAGCAGTGGGCCGGAGGGGGCGAACACTGAAGCTTTCTTT | CASSGPEGANTEAFF
TRBJ2-6 | - | TRBV4-2 | TGTGCCAGCAGCCAAGAAGGGAGCTCTGGGGCCAACGTCCTGACTTTC | CASSQEGSSGANVLTF
TRBJ2-7 | TRBD1 | TRBV7-2 | TGTGCCAGCAGCCTAGCTGGGACAGGGGGCTGGGAGCAGTACTTC | CASSLAGTGGWEQYF
TRBJ1-1 | - | TRBV6-5 | TGTGCCAGCAGATCGACAGTGAACACTGAAGCTTTCTTT | CASRSTVNTEAFF
TRBJ1-3 | - | TRBV13 | TGTGCCAGCAGCAGAGGGGGAAACACCATATATTTT | CASSRGGNTIYF
TRBJ1-1 | - | TRBV6-5 | TGTGCCAGCAGCCCTTTCGGCGGGGAGAACACTGAAGCTTTCTTT | CASSPFGGENTEAFF
TRBJ2-1 | TRBD2 | TRBV5-4 | TGTGCCAGCAGCTTCAGGACTAGCGGGTCAAATGAGCAGTTCTTC | CASSFRTSGSNEQFF
TRBJ1-2 | - | TRBV7-9 | TGTGCCAGCAGCTTTGGGATAGGGGGAGATTCTAACTATGGCTACACCTTC | CASSFGIGGDSNYGYTF
TRBJ1-6 | TRBD1 | TRBV5-6 | TGTGCCAGCAGCTCACAGGGGAGCTCCTATAATTCACCCCTCCACTTT | CASSSQGSSYNSPLHF
TRBJ1-2 | TRBD1 | TRBV5-1 | TGCGCCAGCAGCTTGGAGGACAGGAACTATGGCTACACCTTC | CASSLEDRNYGYTF
TRBJ2-2 | TRBD1 | TRBV30 | TGTGCCTGGATCCAGGGGGCGAGGGACACCGGGGAGCTGTTTTTT | CAWIQGARDTGELFF
TRBJ2-7 | TRBD2 | TRBV28 | TGTGCCAGCAGCCTCTTAGCGGGGATCGAGCAGTACTTC | CASSLLAGIEQYF
TRBJ1-5 | - | TRBV25-1 | TGTGCCAGAAAAACGACAGCTCATAGCAATCAGCCCCAGCATTTT | CARKTTAHSNQPQHF
TRBJ1-1 | - | TRBV10-3 | TGTGCCATCAGTGAAGGAGGGTTTAACACTGAAGCTTTCTTT | CAISEGGFNTEAFF
TRBJ2-7 | TRBD2 | TRBV7-6 | TGTGCCAGCAGCTTAGGAGGTGGGAGGGCCGGAGAGCAGTACTTC | CASSLGGGRAGEQYF
TRBJ2-5 | - | TRBV12-5 | TGTGCTAGTCTATTCTGGGGAGGCGACCAAGAGACCCAGTACTTC | CASLFWGGDQETQYF
TRBJ2-5 | - | TRBV25-1 | TGTGCCAGCAGCCCCATGAAGGGGCTGGAGACCCAGTACTTC | CASSPMKGLETQYF
TRBJ1-5 | TRBD1 | TRBV4-3 | TGCGCCAGCAGCCAAGAACCGTGGACAGGGGTAGGATCGCTCCAGCCCCAGCATTTT | CASSQEPWTGVGSLQPQHF
TRBJ2-7 | - | TRBV2 | TGTGCCAGCAGTGATAGGGGTCCCTACGAGCAGTACTTC | CASSDRGPYEQYF
TRBJ1-2 | TRBD1 | TRBV5-6 | TGTGCCAGCAGCTTGGTACAGGGGGCTGGCTACACCTTC | CASSLVQGAGYTF
TRBJ2-5 | TRBD1 | TRBV4-1 | TGCGCCAGCAGCCAGCCTTCCGGGACAGGGCAAGAGACCCAGTACTTC | CASSQPSGTGQETQYF
TRBJ1-2 | - | TRBV23-1 | TGCCCTCCCGATTCGCGGTATGGCTACACCTTC | CPPDSRYGYTF
TRBJ2-7 | - | TRBV20-1 | TGCAGTGCTAGTGGGGAAGGGGCTCAGTACTTC | CSASGEGAQYF
TRBJ2-7 | - | TRBV6-1 | TGTGCCAGCAGGGACGGGAGCTCCTACGAGCAGTACTTC | CASRDGSSYEQYF
TRBJ1-2 | - | TRBV30 | TGTGCCTGGAGCTTCATTCGGTATGGCTACACCTTC | CAWSFIRYGYTF
TRBJ2-7 | - | TRBV9 | TGTGCCAGCAGCTCTCACGGGACTTCGTACGAGCAGTACTTC | CASSSHGTSYEQYF
TRBJ1-6 | - | TRBV29-1 | TGCAGCGTTGGCCCGCCCAGGGAGGAGGTTAATTCACCCCTCCACTTT | CSVGPPREEVNSPLHF
TRBJ2-7 | TRBD1 | TRBV9 | TGTGCCAGCAGCACCAGGACAGGGGGGTACGAGCAGTACTTC | CASSTRTGGYEQYF
TRBJ2-7 | TRBD1 | TRBV20-1 | TGCAGTGCTGGACAGGGGCGCGAGCAGTACTTC | CSAGQGREQYF
TRBJ2-7 | - | TRBV6-5 | TGTGCCAGCAGAAGGGGGGGGACCGACTACGAGCAGTACTTC | CASRRGGTDYEQYF
TRBJ1-5 | TRBD1 | TRBV2 | TGTGCCAGCACCCGGGACAGGGGGAGGGGTCAGCCCCAGCATTTT | CASTRDRGRGQPQHF
TRBJ2-3 | - | TRBV7-6 | TGTGCCAGCAGCCCAGACGGGGGAGCCGGGGATACGCAGTATTTT | CASSPDGGAGDTQYF
TRBJ1-1 | - | TRBV18 | TGTGCCAGCTCACCAGCCAGGGTGGGGACTGAAGCTTTCTTT | CASSPARVGTEAFF
TRBJ2-3 | - | TRBV2 | TGTGCCAGCAGTGATGAGGTGCCAGATACGCAGTATTTT | CASSDEVPDTQYF
TRBJ1-1 | TRBD1 | TRBV28 | TGTGCCAGCAAAGCAGGGGGCAGGACTGAAGCTTTCTTT | CASKAGGRTEAFF
TRBJ2-3 | - | TRBV15 | TGTGCCACCAGCCCCACCAGCAGGGGACCGAAGAGCACAGATACGCAGTATTTT | CATSPTSRGPKSTDTQYF
TRBJ1-1 | - | TRBV7-2 | TGTGCCAGCAGCTTAGAGCTCAACACTGAAGCTTTCTTT | CASSLELNTEAFF
TRBJ1-2 | TRBD1 | TRBV30 | TGTGCCTGCCCGACAGGGTTCTATGGCTACACCTTC | CACPTGFYGYTF
TRBJ1-5 | TRBD1 | TRBV7-9 | TGTGCCAGCAGCTCAGGGGGCGCGACTCAGCCCCAGCATTTT | CASSSGGATQPQHF
TRBJ1-3 | - | TRBV11-3 | TGTGCCAGCAGCTCCCGGGACAACGGAAACACCATATATTTT | CASSSRDNGNTIYF
TRBJ1-4 | - | TRBV28 | TGTGCCAGCAGTGTGCCGGGAAAACTGTTTTTT | CASSVPGKLFF
TRBJ2-2 | TRBD2 | TRBV4-2 | TGTGCCAGCAGCCAAGAGTCCGGGGGGGACGGGGAGCTGTTTTTT | CASSQESGGDGELFF
TRBJ1-2 | - | TRBV5-1 | TGCGCCAGCAGCCCCCCGGACAGATCATATGGCTACACCTTC | CASSPPDRSYGYTF
TRBJ2-2 | TRBD1 | TRBV9 | TGTGCCAGCAGCGCATCGACAGGGGGTCGCACCGGGGAGCTGTTTTTT | CASSASTGGRTGELFF
TRBJ2-1 | - | TRBV4-3 | TGCGCCACTGGTCGGTCCTACAATGAGCAGTTCTTC | CATGRSYNEQFF
TRBJ1-2 | TRBD1 | TRBV5-4 | TGTGCCAGCAGCTTCCCGGACAGGGGAAGGTCCGACTATGGCTACACCTTC | CASSFPDRGRSDYGYTF
TRBJ2-7 | TRBD1 | TRBV29-1 | TGCAGCGTTTATGACAGGGTCACCTACGAGCAGTACTTC | CSVYDRVTYEQYF
TRBJ2-1 | TRBD2 | TRBV7-3 | TGTGCCAGCAGCTTAACGGGACTAGCGGGACAAGGAGGGCAGTTCTTC | CASSLTGLAGQGGQFF
TRBJ2-2 | TRBD2 | TRBV9 | TGTGCCAGCAGCGTAGGGACTAGCCCTAACACCGGGGAGCTGTTTTTT | CASSVGTSPNTGELFF
TRBJ1-1 | TRBD1 | TRBV6-5 | TGTGCCAGCAGTCAAGGGACAGTATTTTTCTTT | CASSQGTVFFF
TRBJ1-5 | - | TRBV29-1 | TGCAGCGTTGAGGAGACAGCGAATCAGCCCCAGCATTTT | CSVEETANQPQHF
TRBJ2-7 | TRBD2 | TRBV27 | TGTGCCAGCACCATTACAACACTAGCGGTATCCTACGAGCAGTACTTC | CASTITTLAVSYEQYF
TRBJ2-7 | TRBD1 | TRBV5-1 | TGCGCCAGCAGCACGGGACAGGGGAGCTACGAGCAGTACTTC | CASSTGQGSYEQYF
TRBJ1-1 | - | TRBV6-5 | TGTGCCAGCAGTCAGCCTGGAGCCCCTGAAGCTTTCTTT | CASSQPGAPEAFF
TRBJ2-7 | - | TRBV28 | TGTGCCAGCAGTCAAGGACAGTACGAGCAGTACTTC | CASSQGQYEQYF
TRBJ2-2 | - | TRBV7-9 | TGTGCCAGCACAAACAGGAACACCGGGGAGCTGTTTTTT | CASTNRNTGELFF
TRBJ2-7 | - | TRBV6-1 | TGTGCCAGCAGCTTGACTGACGGCTACGAGCAGTACTTC | CASSLTDGYEQYF
TRBJ2-2 | TRBD1 | TRBV6-5 | TGTGCCAGCAGCCAGGGGACAGTCCCATTCGGGGAGCTGTTTTTT | CASSQGTVPFGELFF
TRBJ1-2 | - | TRBV28 | TGTGCCAGCCAGGACGGGGGAATTAACTATGGCTACACCTTC | CASQDGGINYGYTF